Following are 31 T cell receptor beta chains from one sample sequenced in a study of blood T cell repertoires in COVID-19. Clones were read by immunoSEQ multiplex PCR, and TCRdb kept only the in-frame ones, dropping some. The repertoire holds hundreds of thousands of clones, roughly 90% seen once, with about 8.6% in the top ten. Sequencing was done on a sample of peripheral blood. The source is a man younger than 30 with active or convalescent COVID-19.

The CDR3 region is CSVAGDPPNYGYTF. In DNA, the CDR3 is TGCAGCGTGGCAGGGGACCCGCCTAACTATGGCTACACCTTC. The V call is TRBV29-1, the J call TRBJ1-2, with a tentative D call TRBD1 (6 bases). V lost 6 bases to trimming and J lost 0 bases, with 14 bases between them. CDR3 length: 14 amino acids. Germline V gene data show CDR1 as SQVTM and CDR2 as ANQGSEA.

The V gene is TRBV4-3, the J gene TRBJ2-2; D might be TRBD1 (6 bases). The V and J ends lost 4 bases and 1 base respectively, with 10 bases between them. The CDR3 covers 15 residues. Germline-derived CDR1 and CDR2 are LGHNA and YSLEER. The CDR3 spells CASSPVTGNTGELFF. CDR3 in DNA: TGCGCCAGCAGCCCTGTGACAGGGAACACCGGGGAGCTGTTTTTT.

The CDR3, as DNA: TGTGCCAGTAGCCACCCTGGGGGGGCCCAGCATTTT. Its translation is CASSHPGGAQHF. V usage is TRBV19 and J usage is TRBJ1-5, with D perhaps matching TRBD1 (5 bases). This CDR3 has 12 residues. V lost 6 bases, J lost 11 bases, and 14 bases lay in between. Germline V lookup: CDR1 LNHDA, CDR2 SQIVND (reference sequence).

Here the CDR3 reads CASSEVGLGEYGYTF. DNA of the CDR3: TGTGCCAGCAGTGAAGTAGGGCTAGGGGAATATGGCTACACCTTC. The chain combines TRBV2 with TRBJ1-2; the D gene is possibly TRBD1 (5 bases). Per germline, CDR1 SNHLY and CDR2 FYNNEI. V shed 1 base and J shed 5 bases, with 14 bases lying between them. The CDR3 sequence is 15 residues long.

This chain uses TRBV12-3 or TRBV12-4 with TRBJ2-5; 8 bases line up with TRBD2. The junction had 4 bases not matched to a gene; V was cut back by 6 bases and J by 4 bases. This CDR3 contains 13 residues. CDR3 protein: CASRLAGRETQYF. The CDR3, as DNA: TGTGCCAGCAGGCTAGCGGGCCGAGAGACCCAGTACTTC.

V gene TRBV5-1 combines with J gene TRBJ1-4, with D perhaps matching TRBD1 (5 bases). The CDR3 extends over 14 amino acids. Trimming took off 0 bases at V and 3 bases at J, with 6 bases between the two ends. Germline-derived CDR1 and CDR2 are SGHRS and YFSETQ. CDR3 DNA sequence: TGCGCCAGCAGCTTGGAGACAGCTAATGAAAAACTGTTTTTT. Amino acid sequence: CASSLETANEKLFF.

The rearrangement links TRBV5-1 to TRBJ1-2; 8 bases line up with TRBD1. Germline-derived CDR1 and CDR2 are SGHRS and YFSETQ. J was trimmed by 7 bases and V by 4 bases; bases with no gene match: 6. This CDR3 contains 13 residues. The CDR3 DNA sequence: TGCGCCAGCAGCCCCGGACAGGGCAGTGGCTACACCTTC. Its translation is CASSPGQGSGYTF. The whole variable domain, remainder taken from reference TRBV5-1 and TRBJ1-2, is KAGVTQTPRYLIKTRGQQVTLSCSPISGHRSVSWYQQTPGQGLQFLFEYFSETQRNKGNFPGRFSGRQFSNSRSEMNVSTLELGDSALYLCASSPGQGSGYTFGSGTRLTVV.

The chain employs TRBV6-6 and TRBJ1-2; 9 bases are shared with TRBD1. The CDR3 length is 14 residues. The junction had 9 bases not matched to a gene; V was cut back by 6 bases and J by 7 bases. The germline CDR1 and CDR2 sequences are MNHNY and SVGAGI (reference sequence). CDR3 in amino acids: CASRLGQGPRGYTF. The CDR3 DNA reads TGTGCCAGCAGACTTGGACAGGGGCCCCGTGGCTACACCTTC.

J is TRBJ2-7 and V is TRBV10-1; perhaps TRBD2 as D (5 bases). This CDR3 has 15 residues. Germline assignment: CDR1 WNHNN and CDR2 SYGVQD (reference sequence). The ends were cut back, 0 bases at V and 5 bases at J, with 14 bases in the middle. The DNA of the CDR3 is TGCGCCAGCAGTGAGTCGACTTTGGGAGTCCACGAGCAGTACTTC. Translated: CASSESTLGVHEQYF.

The V gene is TRBV6-6, the J gene TRBJ1-5; D unclear. Germline-derived CDR1 and CDR2 are MNHNY and SVGAGI (reference sequence). Between the trimmed V and J ends, which lost 5 bases and 4 bases, there was a span of 9 bases. The CDR3 covers 13 residues. CDR3: CASSPRVNQPQHF. The DNA for the CDR3 is TGTGCCAGCAGTCCCCGGGTGAATCAGCCCCAGCATTTT.

This clone was seen once. V is TRBV5-4 and J is TRBJ2-7; 10 nucleotides match TRBD1. The ends lost 2 bases at V and 10 bases at J; junction bases unmatched: 12. Germline assignment: CDR1 SGHNT and CDR2 YYREEE (reference sequence). CDR3 size: 15 residues. CDR3 sequence (DNA): TGTGCCAGCAGCTTATCCGGGACAGGGGACGTGAAACAGTACTTC. It yields the protein CASSLSGTGDVKQYF.

The gene calls are TRBV5-1 and TRBJ2-7; possibly TRBD1 for D (6 bases). The CDR3 has 14 residues. V was pared by 2 bases and J by 0 bases, with 9 bases between. From germline, CDR1 is SGHRS and CDR2 YFSETQ. The CDR3 is CASSFDRSSYEQYF. The DNA of the CDR3 is TGCGCCAGCAGCTTTGACAGGAGCTCCTACGAGCAGTACTTC.

The rearrangement joins TRBV10-1 to TRBJ1-3, with D hard to call. Germline CDR1 is WNHNN and CDR2 is SYGVQD (reference sequence). V lost 0 bases and J 1 base, leaving 16 bases between the germline ends. This CDR3 has 18 residues. CDR3 in amino acids: CASSESYTPPDSGNTIYF. The CDR3 DNA sequence: TGCGCCAGCAGTGAGTCGTATACACCTCCCGATTCTGGAAACACCATATATTTT.

Here the CDR3 reads CASRGVGSEKLFF. CDR3 sequence (DNA): TGTGCCAGCCGGGGGGTCGGTAGTGAAAAACTGTTTTTT. This chain connects TRBV6-5 to TRBJ1-4; tentative D call: TRBD1 (5 bases). CDR3 length equals 13 residues. V was trimmed by 8 bases and J by 7 bases, leaving 14 bases between them. Per the germline V gene, CDR1 is MNHEY and CDR2 is SVGAGI.

The genes are TRBV7-8 and TRBJ2-5, with 8 bases fitting TRBD2. The trim removed 7 bases at V and 0 bases at J, leaving 7 bases unmatched. Per germline, CDR1 SGHVS and CDR2 FQNEAQ. This CDR3 region has 15 residues. In DNA form, the CDR3 reads TGTGCCAGCACCCCGAAGCGGGGGTACCAAGAGACCCAGTACTTC. Translating gives CASTPKRGYQETQYF.

This sequence joins TRBV18 and TRBJ2-5; TRBD1 matches at 7 bases. Trimming took 6 bases from V and 5 from J; bases not matched to a gene: 3. Germline-derived CDR1 and CDR2 are KGHSH and LQKENI. This CDR3 region has 12 residues. CDR3 bases: TGTGCCAGCTCCGACAGGGAGGAGACCCAGTACTTC. Amino acid sequence: CASSDREETQYF. The variable domain in full, completed from reference TRBV18 and TRBJ2-5, reads NAGVMQNPRHLVRRRGQEARLRCSPMKGHSHVYWYRQLPEEGLKFMVYLQKENIIDESGMPKERFSAEFPKEGPSILRIQQVVRGDSAAYFCASSDREETQYFGPGTRLLVL.

This clone turned up a few times. V is TRBV5-8 and J is TRBJ1-5; D remains unclear. Germline V lookup: CDR1 SGHTS, CDR2 YDEGEE. The V end lost 0 bases, the J end lost 0 bases, and 7 bases lay between the germline ends. The CDR3 runs to 15 residues. This CDR3 reads CASSLAGDSNQPQHF. The CDR3 DNA follows: TGTGCCAGCAGCTTGGCCGGTGATAGCAATCAGCCCCAGCATTTT.

The rearrangement uses TRBV5-6 and TRBJ1-2; D is perhaps TRBD1 (6 bases). The V gene's germline CDR1 is SGHDT and CDR2 YYEEEE. V was pared by 5 bases and J by 0 bases, with 14 bases between. The CDR3 has 15 residues. The CDR3 loop reads CASRRGAKTNYGYTF. The CDR3 region has the DNA TGTGCCAGCAGACGGGGGGCCAAGACTAACTATGGCTACACCTTC.

The gene calls are TRBV2 and TRBJ1-6; maybe TRBD1 (5 bases). Trimming removed 8 bases at V and 5 bases at J, with 16 bases between. This CDR3 has 15 residues. Germline V gene lookup returns CDR1 SNHLY and CDR2 FYNNEI. CDR3 DNA: TGTGCCAGCGTGGGGCGAACACTGGATAATTCACCCCTCCACTTT. Translation: CASVGRTLDNSPLHF.

V and J are TRBV28 and TRBJ1-2, with a weak D call TRBD1 (6 bases). Germline assignment: CDR1 MDHEN and CDR2 SYDVKM. V lost 1 base and J lost 8, with 14 bases in between. The CDR3 runs 14 residues. In DNA, the CDR3 is TGTGCCAGCAGTTTATCCTACAGGGTTGAGGGCTACACCTTC. Protein product: CASSLSYRVEGYTF.

The V and J genes are TRBV7-9 and TRBJ1-5; tentative D call: TRBD1 (5 bases). Deletions cut 1 base from V and 7 bases from J, with 11 bases between. The germline gives CDR1 SEHNR, CDR2 FQNEAQ (reference sequence). This CDR3 region has 14 residues. The CDR3 protein is CASSLGLGLQPQHF. Here the CDR3 DNA reads TGTGCCAGCAGCTTAGGATTGGGGCTCCAGCCCCAGCATTTT.

V gene TRBV12-3 or TRBV12-4 combines with J gene TRBJ1-1; TRBD1 is a possible D gene (5 bases). The V end was cut by 5 bases, the J end by 2 bases, with 9 bases between. The CDR3 is 13 amino acids. In DNA form, the CDR3 reads TGTGCCAGCAGTCCCCAGGGAAACACTGAAGCTTTCTTT. Amino acids: CASSPQGNTEAFF.

In DNA, the CDR3 is TGTGCCAGCAGTGATGGGGCAGGGGGCAATGAGCAGTTCTTC. Amino acid sequence: CASSDGAGGNEQFF. The V call is TRBV6-4, the J call TRBJ2-1; 7 nucleotides align to TRBD1. V trimming: 3 bases; J trimming: 6 bases; junction bases outside the gene matches: 5. This CDR3 spans 14 amino acids. Germline V gene data show CDR1 as MRHNA and CDR2 as SNTAGT.

V usage is TRBV13 and J usage is TRBJ2-7; 7 nucleotides align to TRBD1. Germline-derived CDR1 and CDR2 are PRHDT and FYEKMQ (reference sequence). The CDR3 length is 14 residues. J gave up 3 bases and V 6 bases, and 8 bases lay outside the gene matches. The CDR3 spells CASSYGTEDYEQYF. The CDR3 DNA reads as TGTGCCAGCAGTTACGGGACAGAAGACTACGAGCAGTACTTC.

The rearrangement joins TRBV5-1 to TRBJ2-1, with D perhaps matching TRBD1 (6 bases). The CDR3 contains 15 residues. Germline CDR1 reads SGHRS; CDR2 reads YFSETQ. V dropped 3 bases and J dropped 2 bases, with 12 bases sitting between them. The CDR3 spells CASSSQQGTYNEQFF. CDR3 in DNA: TGCGCCAGCAGCTCTCAACAGGGAACCTACAATGAGCAGTTCTTC.

The chain links TRBV19 to TRBJ1-5; tentatively, D is TRBD1 (6 bases). Trimming cost V 7 bases and J 4 bases, with 8 bases left between them. Germline values: CDR1 LNHDA, CDR2 SQIVND (reference sequence). The CDR3 covers 12 residues. CDR3 in amino acids: CASNTGNQPQHF. For the CDR3, the DNA is TGTGCCAGTAACACAGGGAATCAGCCCCAGCATTTT. Looking up the rest from reference TRBV19 and TRBJ1-5 gives the full variable domain: DGGITQSPKYLFRKEGQNVTLSCEQNLNHDAMYWYRQDPGQGLRLIYYSQIVNDFQKGDIAEGYSVSREKKESFPLTVTSAQKNPTAFYLCASNTGNQPQHFGDGTRLSIL.

V is TRBV3-1 (or the pseudogene TRBV3-2) and J is TRBJ2-7; 14 bases fit TRBD2. J lost 5 bases, V lost 2 bases, and 5 bases had no gene match. Germline-derived CDR1 and CDR2 are LGHDT and YNNKEL (reference sequence). The CDR3 extends over 16 amino acids. The CDR3 coding sequence is TGTGCCAGCAGCCAAACGACTAGCGGGGGGGCCAACGAGCAGTACTTC. The encoded protein is CASSQTTSGGANEQYF.

V is TRBV7-8 and J is TRBJ1-4, with D possibly matching TRBD1 (6 bases). Germline V gene data show CDR1 as SGHVS and CDR2 as FQNEAQ. V was trimmed by 4 bases and J by 0 bases, leaving 18 bases between them. The CDR3 loop spans 18 amino acids. The CDR3 DNA sequence: TGTGCCAGCAGCTACCGGACAGTTGTTTATGCAACTAATGAAAAACTGTTTTTT. This translates into CASSYRTVVYATNEKLFF.

The V gene is TRBV12-5, the J gene TRBJ2-1, with 10 bases matching TRBD2. The CDR3 sequence is 16 residues long. Trimming took 1 base from V and 4 from J; bases not matched to a gene: 4. Per the germline V gene, CDR1 is LGHNT and CDR2 is FRNRAP. Here the CDR3 reads CASGLGASGGYNEQFF. In DNA, the CDR3 is TGTGCTAGTGGTTTGGGAGCTAGCGGGGGATACAATGAGCAGTTCTTC.

The chain joins TRBV7-9 to TRBJ1-3; 9 positions match TRBD1. Germline V gives CDR1 SEHNR, CDR2 FQNEAQ (reference sequence). The CDR3 sequence is 17 residues long. Unmatched junction bases numbered 6, after V lost 3 bases and J lost 0 bases. DNA for the CDR3: TGTGCCAGCAGCTTGGTGACAGGGGGAAACTCTGGAAACACCATATATTTT. The encoded protein is CASSLVTGGNSGNTIYF.

The rearrangement joins TRBV3-1 (or the pseudogene TRBV3-2) to TRBJ2-1; D remains unclear. Germline V gene data show CDR1 as LGHDT and CDR2 as YNNKEL (reference sequence). The CDR3 has 16 residues. The V gene lost 1 base and the J gene lost 3 bases, with 13 bases spanning the gap. CDR3 loop: CASSQGPQTSYNEQFF. CDR3 DNA sequence: TGTGCCAGCAGCCAAGGGCCACAGACCAGCTACAATGAGCAGTTCTTC.